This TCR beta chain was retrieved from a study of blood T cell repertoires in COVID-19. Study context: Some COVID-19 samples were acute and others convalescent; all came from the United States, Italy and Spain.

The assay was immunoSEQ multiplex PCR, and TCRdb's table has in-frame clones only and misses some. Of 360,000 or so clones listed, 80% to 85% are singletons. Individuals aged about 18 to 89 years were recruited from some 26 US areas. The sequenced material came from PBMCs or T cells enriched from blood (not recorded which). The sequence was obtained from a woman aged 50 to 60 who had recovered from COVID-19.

CDR3: CASSLETGGASGYTF. The CDR3 region has the DNA TGCGCCAGCAGCCTTGAAACAGGGGGCGCGAGTGGCTACACCTTC. This chain joins TRBV4-1 and TRBJ1-2; 9 bases fit TRBD1. Germline V lookup: CDR1 MGHRA, CDR2 YSYEKL. CDR3 length: 15 residues. Unmatched junction bases numbered 10, after V lost 4 bases and J lost 7 bases.